Listed below are T cell receptor beta chains from one sample, sequenced in a study of T cells after yellow fever vaccination. TCRdb re-derived calls from the 5' RACE reads in MiXCR, one entry per CDR3 protein. The table records just over 300,000 distinct CDR3 sequences, roughly 4% of them present only once. This specimen consisted of PBMCs, obtained on the day of the yellow fever booster vaccination. The receptors originated from a man between 18 and 35 years old who received the YFV17D yellow fever vaccine. The CDR3 runs from the conserved cysteine through the conserved F or W.

V gene	CDR3 length	J gene	CDR3 protein
TRBV11-2	15	TRBJ2-7	CASSVPGFPAYEQYF
TRBV7-3	13	TRBJ1-5	CASSPGDNQPQHF
TRBV5-1	13	TRBJ2-2	CASSLQDSGELFF
TRBV27	15	TRBJ1-4	CASSSRDRGTEKLFF
TRBV5-1	14	TRBJ2-2	CASSPYRVSGELFF
TRBV7-3	13	TRBJ1-2	CASSPSDRASYTF
TRBV29-1	15	TRBJ2-3	CSVDLRLAGMDTQYF
TRBV24-1	15	TRBJ1-2	CATSDGTRPFYGYTF
TRBV7-9	14	TRBJ2-7	CASSHGGQSYEQYF
TRBV7-9	14	TRBJ1-4	CASTAVGGGEKLFF
TRBV20-1	15	TRBJ2-5	CSARDPARGQETQYF